Following are 9 T cell receptor beta chains from one sample sequenced in a study of T cell responses to AZD1222 COVID-19 vaccine. This table comes from immunoSEQ multiplex PCR, and its TCRdb copy is limited to in-frame clones, with some not included. The sample has about 170,000 clones; more than 80% are singletons. The input for sequencing was peripheral blood, taken on day 0 of AZD1222 vaccination. Receptor source: an adult in good health.

The V and J genes are TRBV12-3 or TRBV12-4 and TRBJ1-2; TRBD1 matches 9 bases. Unmatched junction bases numbered 1, after V lost 5 bases and J lost 3 bases. This CDR3 region has 13 residues. The CDR3 DNA reads TGTGCCAGCAGTCGGACAGGGGACTATGGCTACACCTTC. Its translation: CASSRTGDYGYTF.

V is TRBV3-1 (or the pseudogene TRBV3-2) and J is TRBJ2-2; D is ambiguous. The CDR3 is made up of 17 amino acids. The V gene's germline CDR1 is LGHDT and CDR2 YNNKEL (reference sequence). Trimming pared 1 base from V and 4 bases from J, leaving 16 bases between. The CDR3 coding sequence is TGTGCCAGCAGCCAAGGTACCCGTGGCCGCAGCACCGGGGAGCTGTTTTTT. This sequence encodes CASSQGTRGRSTGELFF.

The chain is built from TRBV5-4 and TRBJ2-2; 9 bases map to TRBD2. After removal of 1 base from V and 5 bases from J, the junction contained 6 bases not matched to a gene. The CDR3 is 16 residues long. Germline assignment: CDR1 SGHNT and CDR2 YYREEE (reference sequence). The CDR3 DNA follows: TGTGCCAGCAGCTTGAGAGCGGGGGGAAAGACCGGGGAGCTGTTTTTT. It specifies CASSLRAGGKTGELFF. The full variable domain, completed using reference TRBV5-4 and TRBJ2-2, is ETGVTQSPTHLIKTRGQQVTLRCSSQSGHNTVSWYQQALGQGPQFIFQYYREEENGRGNFPPRFSGLQFPNYSSELNVNALELDDSALYLCASSLRAGGKTGELFFGEGSRLTVL.

The rearrangement uses TRBV28 and TRBJ2-3; D not certain. Trimming removed 2 bases at V and 7 bases at J, with 7 bases between. The germline V gene encodes CDR1 MDHEN and CDR2 SYDVKM. This CDR3 region has 12 residues. This CDR3 reads CASSLRSYTQYF. The CDR3 DNA follows: TGTGCCAGCAGTTTAAGGAGTTATACGCAGTATTTT.

The chain uses TRBV7-9 and TRBJ2-1; 10 nucleotides agree with TRBD2. The CDR3 loop spans 15 amino acids. The V gene's germline CDR1 is SEHNR and CDR2 FQNEAQ (reference sequence). Trimming at V came to 7 bases and at J to 6 bases, leaving 9 bases not matched to a gene. This CDR3 reads CASNLSGGSGNEQFF. Here the CDR3 DNA reads TGTGCCAGCAACCTTAGCGGGGGGTCCGGCAATGAGCAGTTCTTC.

This clone came up a few times. The chain employs TRBV5-1 and TRBJ2-3; 11 bases match TRBD2. CDR3 length equals 17 residues. J was trimmed by 0 bases and V by 5 bases; bases with no gene match: 8. CDR1 is SGHRS and CDR2 is YFSETQ in the germline V gene. The CDR3 loop reads CASSKGLAADSTDTQYF. Here the CDR3 DNA reads TGCGCCAGCAGTAAGGGACTAGCGGCTGACAGCACAGATACGCAGTATTTT.

V and J are TRBV19 and TRBJ2-1; 7 nucleotides match TRBD2. The V and J ends lost 4 bases and 0 bases, in that order; junction bases with no gene match: 6. The CDR3 extends over 16 amino acids. CDR1 is LNHDA, CDR2 SQIVND, per germline (reference sequence). The CDR3 protein is CASSTLTSFSYNEQFF. In nucleotides, the CDR3 is TGTGCCAGTAGTACCTTGACTAGCTTCTCCTACAATGAGCAGTTCTTC.

The J gene is TRBJ2-4, the V gene TRBV27; D gene uncertain. V lost 6 bases to trimming and J lost 0 bases, with 15 bases between them. CDR1 and CDR2 from the germline V gene are MNHEY and SMNVEV (reference sequence). The CDR3 spans 16 residues. As DNA, the CDR3 is TGTGCCAGCAGGTCAACGATCAACCTAGCCAAAAACATTCAGTACTTC. It encodes CASRSTINLAKNIQYF.

The chain carries TRBV11-2 and TRBJ2-1; 11 bases map to TRBD2. Germline V gene lookup returns CDR1 SGHAT and CDR2 FQNNGV. The CDR3 totals 18 residues. V trimming: 1 base; J trimming: 4 bases; junction bases outside the gene matches: 9. The CDR3 region is CASSLGVVLAGGYNEQFF. The DNA of the CDR3 is TGTGCCAGCAGCTTAGGTGTAGTCTTAGCGGGGGGGTACAATGAGCAGTTCTTC. Full variable domain (remainder filled in from reference TRBV11-2 and TRBJ2-1): EAGVAQSPRYKIIEKRQSVAFWCNPISGHATLYWYQQILGQGPKLLIQFQNNGVVDDSQLPKDRFSAERLKGVDSTLKIQPAKLEDSAVYLCASSLGVVLAGGYNEQFFGPGTRLTVL.